This T cell receptor (beta chain) emerged from a study of blood T cell repertoires in COVID-19. The overall study: Sites across the United States, Italy and Spain contributed samples from acute and convalescent COVID-19.

Method: immunoSEQ multiplex PCR; TCRdb's copy keeps in-frame clones and lacks some. In the table there are 300,000 to 350,000 clones, about 90% of which are singletons. The CDR3 extends over 17 amino acids. V lost 4 bases and J lost 1; bases outside the gene matches: 7. Germline CDR1 is MNHEY and CDR2 is SMNVEV (reference sequence). The material sequenced was peripheral blood. V is TRBV27 and J is TRBJ2-1; 10 nucleotides agree with TRBD2. This TCR was recovered from a woman under 30 who had recovered from COVID-19. This chain's CDR3 is CASSSTLAGASYNEQFF. In DNA form, the CDR3 reads TGTGCCAGCAGTTCCACCCTAGCGGGAGCATCCTACAATGAGCAGTTCTTC.